Each of the 3 T cell receptor beta chains below was sequenced from the same sample in a study of T-cell reconstitution after alpha-beta-depleted transplantation in children. Unique molecular identifiers were built into the TCRbeta library. Each CDR3 protein is one row after TCRdb ran MiXCR on the PCR reads. Among 98,000 or so distinct CDR3 sequences listed, about 22% were seen once. The starting material was PBMCs, obtained before TCRalphabeta/CD19-depleted stem cell transplant. Source of these receptors: a boy between 2 and 10 years old with acute lymphoblastic leukemia, due to receive a stem cell transplant.

CDR3 loop: CASRGQIGPSLDVDTQYF. In DNA form, the CDR3 reads TGTGCCAGCAGGGGCCAAATCGGGCCCTCCCTTGACGTAGATACGCAGTATTTT. The chain employs TRBV2 and TRBJ2-3; D uncertain. The CDR3 is 18 amino acids. Trimming cost V 6 bases and J 5 bases, with 27 bases left between them. Germline-derived CDR1 and CDR2 are SNHLY and FYNNEI.

In this sample, this clonotype turned up a few times. The chain combines TRBV7-9 with TRBJ2-7; the match to TRBD1 covers 10 bases. Germline lookup yields CDR1 SEHNR and CDR2 FQNEAQ (reference sequence). The CDR3 covers 17 residues. The J segment lost 3 bases and the V segment lost 1 base, leaving 9 bases of the junction unmatched. DNA of the CDR3: TGTGCCAGCAGCTTAGTAGTCCTCGACAGGGGGCTCTACGAGCAGTACTTC. Its translation: CASSLVVLDRGLYEQYF.

The chain uses TRBV28 and TRBJ2-4, with a tentative D call TRBD1 (5 bases). V lost 11 bases to trimming and J lost 1 base, with 15 bases between them. Germline V gene sequence: CDR1 MDHEN, CDR2 SYDVKM. The CDR3 consists of 14 residues. The CDR3 is CACRPGSAKNIQYF. The CDR3 coding sequence is TGTGCCTGCCGCCCAGGGTCTGCCAAAAACATTCAGTACTTC.